The 22 T cell receptor beta chains reported below all come from one sample, sequenced in a study of blood T cell repertoires in COVID-19. Libraries were prepared by immunoSEQ multiplex PCR; TCRdb keeps only in-frame clonotypes and omits some of them. The sample lists more than 250,000 clones; around 87% were seen once. The sequenced material came from peripheral blood. Receptor source: a man aged 50 to 59 with active or convalescent COVID-19.

The rearrangement joins TRBV2 to TRBJ1-6, with TRBD1 as a possible D gene (5 bases). The germline gives CDR1 SNHLY, CDR2 FYNNEI. Trimming took off 8 bases at V and 0 bases at J, with 14 bases between the two ends. The CDR3 length is 16 residues. CDR3 in amino acids: CASGREENSYNSPLHF. For the CDR3, the DNA is TGTGCCAGCGGCAGGGAGGAGAACTCCTATAATTCACCCCTCCACTTT.

The rearrangement joins TRBV24-1 to TRBJ2-6; D might be TRBD1 (6 bases). CDR1 is KGHDR, CDR2 SFDVKD, per germline. The CDR3 extends over 19 amino acids. Trimming cost V 8 bases and J 4 bases, with 26 bases left between them. This CDR3 is CATIKYKRQVEWGANVLTF. CDR3 sequence (DNA): TGTGCCACCATTAAATACAAACGACAGGTAGAGTGGGGGGCCAACGTCCTGACTTTC.

The CDR3 sequence: CASSLRAGEYNQPQHF. Written as DNA, the CDR3 is TGTGCCAGCAGCTTGAGGGCCGGGGAGTACAATCAGCCCCAGCATTTT. The chain uses TRBV5-6 and TRBJ1-5, with D unresolved. CDR3 length: 16 amino acids. The V end lost 1 base, the J end lost 3 bases, and 14 bases lay between the germline ends. Germline CDR1 reads SGHDT; CDR2 reads YYEEEE.

This chain connects TRBV9 to TRBJ2-3; D possibly corresponds to TRBD2 (5 bases). Germline V gene sequence: CDR1 SGDLS, CDR2 YYNGEE. CDR3 length: 12 amino acids. V was cut by 3 bases and J by 12 bases, with 14 bases left in between. The CDR3 spells CASSDDYAPQYF. CDR3 coding DNA: TGTGCCAGCAGCGATGACTACGCCCCCCAGTATTTT. The entire variable domain, with the rest obtained from reference TRBV9 and TRBJ2-3, is as follows: DSGVTQTPKHLITATGQRVTLRCSPRSGDLSVYWYQQSLDQGLQFLIQYYNGEERAKGNILERFSAQQFPDLHSELNLSSLELGDSALYFCASSDDYAPQYFGPGTRLTVL.

This chain uses TRBV19 with TRBJ1-1, with D possibly matching TRBD1 (5 bases). V dropped 3 bases and J dropped 8 bases, with 25 bases sitting between them. Per the germline V gene, CDR1 is LNHDA and CDR2 is SQIVND (reference sequence). The CDR3 has 17 amino acids. The CDR3 DNA reads TGTGCCAGTAGTATTTTTGTTAGGGAGGCGGAGGGACCCGAAGCTTTCTTT. Amino acid sequence: CASSIFVREAEGPEAFF.

The chain uses TRBV18 and TRBJ2-3; 9 bases agree with TRBD2. CDR3 length equals 16 residues. Germline CDR1 and CDR2: KGHSH and LQKENI. V lost 5 bases, J lost 4 bases, and 10 bases stayed unmatched. The CDR3 DNA follows: TGTGCCAGCTCAGCAGGCGGCGGGAGGGCCGCAGATACGCAGTATTTT. As protein: CASSAGGGRAADTQYF.

The V call is TRBV7-9, the J call TRBJ2-5; 10 nucleotides align to TRBD2. Germline values: CDR1 SEHNR, CDR2 FQNEAQ (reference sequence). There are 14 residues in the CDR3. With V trimmed by 4 bases and J by 5 bases, 4 bases remained unmatched. CDR3 DNA sequence: TGTGCCAGCAGCTCAGCGGGGGGGCCGGAGACCCAGTACTTC. Its translation: CASSSAGGPETQYF. The full variable domain, its missing parts supplied by reference TRBV7-9 and TRBJ2-5, is DTGVSQNPRHKITKRGQNVTFRCDPISEHNRLYWYRQTLGQGPEFLTYFQNEAQLEKSRLLSDRFSAERPKGSFSTLEIQRTEQGDSAMYLCASSSAGGPETQYFGPGTRLLVL.

A single count supports this clone. The chain combines TRBV21-1 with TRBJ1-1. TRBV21-1 is reported as a pseudogene. This CDR3 is built from 12 residues. The CDR3 loop is CASSKENFEAFF. CDR3 bases: TGTGCCAGCAGCAAAGAGAACTTTGAAGCTTTCTTT.

This rearrangement joins TRBV6-5 to TRBJ2-7, with a possible D match to TRBD2 (5 bases). The V gene lost 2 bases and the J gene lost 0 bases, with 8 bases spanning the gap. This CDR3 region has 14 residues. Germline CDR1 reads MNHEY; CDR2 reads SVGAGI. The CDR3 nucleotides read TGTGCCAGCAGTTACGACGGGAACTCCTACGAGCAGTACTTC. Its translation: CASSYDGNSYEQYF.

The V gene is TRBV6-2 or TRBV6-3, the J gene TRBJ1-1; 8 nucleotides line up with TRBD1. Losses at the gene ends were 5 bases for V and 3 bases for J; bases not matched to a gene: 5. The CDR3 loop spans 14 amino acids. Germline values: CDR1 MNHEY, CDR2 SVGEGT. The chain's CDR3 is CASSDQGADTEAFF. The CDR3 nucleotides read TGTGCCAGCAGTGACCAGGGGGCGGACACTGAAGCTTTCTTT.

The V gene is TRBV6-2 or TRBV6-3, the J gene TRBJ2-5, with TRBD2 matching over 13 bases. Germline lookup yields CDR1 MNHEY and CDR2 SVGEGT. CDR3 size: 16 residues. J gave up 2 bases and V 4 bases, and 4 bases lay outside the gene matches. CDR3 sequence: CASSWGLAGPQETQYF. CDR3 DNA sequence: TGTGCCAGCAGTTGGGGACTAGCGGGACCTCAAGAGACCCAGTACTTC.

V and J are TRBV5-1 and TRBJ1-3; 12 nucleotides agree with TRBD1. The germline V gene has CDR1 SGHRS and CDR2 YFSETQ. The CDR3 is 17 amino acids. V was clipped by 1 base and J by 3 bases; unmatched bases: 5. The CDR3 region is CASSLQGQGAGGNTIYF. The CDR3 DNA follows: TGCGCCAGCAGCTTGCAGGGACAGGGGGCTGGTGGAAACACCATATATTTT. The entire variable domain, with the rest obtained from reference TRBV5-1 and TRBJ1-3, is as follows: KAGVTQTPRYLIKTRGQQVTLSCSPISGHRSVSWYQQTPGQGLQFLFEYFSETQRNKGNFPGRFSGRQFSNSRSEMNVSTLELGDSALYLCASSLQGQGAGGNTIYFGEGSWLTVV.

J is TRBJ2-2 and V is TRBV27, with a weak D call TRBD2 (6 bases). The CDR3 has 16 amino acids. Germline loops: CDR1 MNHEY, CDR2 SMNVEV (reference sequence). Trimming took 3 bases from V and 5 from J, leaving 16 bases between them. The CDR3 bases are TGTGCCAGCAGTTTCCAGGGAGGTATGGGGACCGGGGAGCTGTTTTTT. Translation gives CASSFQGGMGTGELFF.

The chain is built from TRBV9 and TRBJ2-2, with 8 bases that match TRBD2. With 0 bases clipped from V and 3 bases from J, the junction kept 4 bases outside the gene matches. The CDR3 is 16 residues long. CDR1 SGDLS and CDR2 YYNGEE come from the germline V gene. The CDR3 nucleotides read TGTGCCAGCAGCGTAGCTCCGGGGGGGCACACCGGGGAGCTGTTTTTT. This sequence encodes CASSVAPGGHTGELFF.

This chain joins TRBV18 and TRBJ1-6, with 10 bases aligning to TRBD1. The germline V gene has CDR1 KGHSH and CDR2 LQKENI. The CDR3 runs to 15 residues. Trimming removed 3 bases from V and 8 bases from J; junction bases left unmatched: 4. As DNA, the CDR3 is TGTGCCAGCTCACCCGCTGGGACAGGGGATTCACCCCTCCACTTT. Protein product: CASSPAGTGDSPLHF.

This clone was detected once. This chain connects TRBV27 to TRBJ1-5; D not certain. The V gene lost 6 bases and the J gene lost 9 bases, with 21 bases spanning the gap. The CDR3 consists of 15 residues. Germline V gene lookup returns CDR1 MNHEY and CDR2 SMNVEV (reference sequence). As DNA, the CDR3 is TGTGCCAGCAGCCATAAAGCCTGGTCCGTTGGGCCCCAGCATTTT. Encoded protein: CASSHKAWSVGPQHF.

This sequence joins TRBV2 and TRBJ1-1; TRBD1 matches at 7 bases. Germline lookup yields CDR1 SNHLY and CDR2 FYNNEI. V dropped 4 bases and J dropped 4; count of bases not matched to a gene: 6. CDR3 length: 14 residues. In DNA, the CDR3 is TGTGCCAGCAGTGGACAGGGTTCGTCCACTGAAGCTTTCTTT. As protein: CASSGQGSSTEAFF.

The gene calls are TRBV6-4 and TRBJ2-1; unclear D gene. The V end lost 10 bases, the J end lost 6 bases, and 7 bases lay between the germline ends. Germline assignment: CDR1 MRHNA and CDR2 SNTAGT. CDR3 length: 10 residues. This CDR3 is CATLRNEQFF. Written as DNA, the CDR3 is TGTGCCACCCTACGCAATGAGCAGTTCTTC.

V usage is TRBV27 and J usage is TRBJ2-4, with D tentatively TRBD1 (6 bases). V dropped 6 bases and J dropped 0 bases, with 24 bases sitting between them. The CDR3 covers 19 residues. Germline loops: CDR1 MNHEY, CDR2 SMNVEV (reference sequence). The DNA of the CDR3 is TGTGCCAGCAGCTCCGCGACAGGTGCTTCTATCCTAGCCAAAAACATTCAGTACTTC. This sequence encodes CASSSATGASILAKNIQYF.

The genes are TRBV5-3 and TRBJ2-1, with a weak D call TRBD2 (5 bases). TRBV5-3 qualifies as an ORF whose function is uncertain. Trimming removed 0 bases from V and 10 bases from J, with 17 bases in between. The CDR3 length is 15 residues. The CDR3 loop is CARSLDRVGGHEQFF. The CDR3 DNA reads TGTGCCAGAAGCTTGGATCGAGTAGGAGGTCACGAGCAGTTCTTC.

This rearrangement joins TRBV4-3 to TRBJ1-4, with D possibly TRBD1 on 6 matching bases. This CDR3 comprises 18 residues. Germline V lookup: CDR1 LGHNA, CDR2 YSLEER. The ends were cut back, 0 bases at V and 0 bases at J, with 14 bases in the middle. CDR3 loop: CASSQDTRGDATNEKLFF. The CDR3 DNA reads TGCGCCAGCAGCCAAGATACCAGGGGCGATGCAACTAATGAAAAACTGTTTTTT.

This clone was found once. The chain joins TRBV9 to TRBJ1-1; D is uncertain. This CDR3 has 13 residues. Trimming removed 3 bases at V and 5 bases at J, with 11 bases between. CDR1 and CDR2 (germline): SGDLS, YYNGEE. CDR3 bases: TGTGCCAGCAGCGACGGGCGAGGGACTGAAGCTTTCTTT. Amino acids: CASSDGRGTEAFF.